This T cell receptor (beta chain) is drawn from a study of T cells in Graves' hyperthyroidism and ophthalmopathy. Findings and limits, study-wide: In simple terms, a model built on 13 V-J features told ophthalmopathy apart from stable hyperthyroidism.

This clonotype has at least ten counts. Its antigen is not known. The CDR3 regions of TCR beta were amplified from RNA transcripts. Researchers ran a first-round RT-PCR on the TCR CDR3 using the HTBI primer set. TCRdb called the multiplex PCR reads again in MiXCR, with one record for every CDR3 protein. The table shows hundreds of thousands of distinct CDR3 sequences, with about 15% occurring only once. Germline CDR1 and CDR2: GTSNPN and SVGIG (reference sequence). This CDR3 contains 14 residues. Germline trimming cut 1 base from V and 7 bases from J; bases unmatched to any gene: 5. Sequenced sample: blood. The chain couples TRBV30 to TRBJ1-4; 8 bases are shared with TRBD1. This receptor was taken from a woman aged 18-29 years with Graves' hyperthyroidism. CDR3 residues: CAWSAQGGSEKLFF. CDR3 in DNA: TGTGCCTGGAGTGCACAGGGGGGAAGTGAAAAACTGTTTTTT.